The 27 T cell receptor beta chains below were found in one sample sequenced in a study of siplizumab effects on memory and regulatory T cells (dated by TCRdb to between 2019 and 2020). The library relied on the immunoSEQ multiplex PCR assay. Not all clones reach the TCRdb copy of this immuneACCESS table, which keeps in-frame sequences only. Checked studies attribute under half of the gap to unresolved V genes and leave the rest unexplained. This sample has 57,000 or so clones in its table, and approximately 79% of those were observed once. Of the sample, less than 0.55% falls within the top ten clones. Sequencing was done on a sample of memory CD4+ T cells sorted from blood. The intended sense of this specimen's cell subset or site label: unstimulated CD4+ memory T cells. The receptors stem from a human donor in good health.

The rearrangement uses TRBV5-1 and TRBJ1-3, with a possible D match to TRBD1 (5 bases). The length of the CDR3 is 16 residues. The germline V gene encodes CDR1 SGHRS and CDR2 YFSETQ. V was trimmed by 4 bases and J by 0 bases, leaving 14 bases between them. As DNA, the CDR3 is TGCGCCAGCAGCCAAGAAGGGGACCACTCTGGAAACACCATATATTTT. This translates into CASSQEGDHSGNTIYF.

The J gene is TRBJ2-1, the V gene TRBV28; 9 nucleotides align to TRBD1. With V trimmed by 5 bases and J by 10 bases, 15 bases remained unmatched. Germline loops: CDR1 MDHEN, CDR2 SYDVKM. The CDR3 extends over 16 amino acids. This CDR3 reads CASSIPRGQGSDEQFF. In DNA form, the CDR3 reads TGTGCCAGCAGTATCCCTCGAGGACAGGGGAGCGACGAGCAGTTCTTC. The full variable domain, rest sourced from reference TRBV28 and TRBJ2-1, is DVKVTQSSRYLVKRTGEKVFLECVQDMDHENMFWYRQDPGLGLRLIYFSYDVKMKEKGDIPEGYSVSREKKERFSLILESASTNQTSMYLCASSIPRGQGSDEQFFGPGTRLTVL.

In nucleotides, the CDR3 is TGTGCCAGCAGCCCCGGACGGGGGCAAGAGACCCAGTACTTC. Translation gives CASSPGRGQETQYF. The gene calls are TRBV7-3 and TRBJ2-5; TRBD2 might be the D (6 bases). The CDR3 loop spans 14 amino acids. CDR1 is SGHTA and CDR2 is FQGTGA in the germline V gene. The V and J ends lost 5 bases and 2 bases respectively, with 12 bases between them.

The chain has TRBV28 and TRBJ1-1; TRBD1 aligns across 7 bases. This CDR3 has 15 residues. The ends lost 7 bases at V and 4 bases at J; junction bases unmatched: 12. Germline V gene sequence: CDR1 MDHEN, CDR2 SYDVKM. The CDR3 region is CASTSQGTESTEAFF. The CDR3 nucleotides are TGTGCCAGCACCTCTCAAGGGACAGAATCCACTGAAGCTTTCTTT.

A few counts support this clone. This rearrangement joins TRBV5-5 to TRBJ2-3; tentative D call: TRBD1 (6 bases). With 3 bases removed from V and 0 bases from J, the gap between germline ends came to 8 bases. CDR1 SGHKS and CDR2 YYEKEE come from the germline V gene (reference sequence). This CDR3 comprises 14 residues. The CDR3 loop is CASSWGRSTDTQYF. The CDR3 region has the DNA TGTGCCAGCAGCTGGGGGCGGAGCACAGATACGCAGTATTTT.

The chain is built from TRBV5-1 and TRBJ2-7; possibly TRBD1 or TRBD2 for D (5 bases each). Trimming took 3 bases from V and 2 from J, leaving 12 bases between them. CDR1 SGHRS and CDR2 YFSETQ come from the germline V gene. The CDR3 totals 14 residues. The CDR3 loop is CASSSQTGPYEQYF. CDR3 in DNA: TGCGCCAGCAGCTCCCAGACGGGGCCCTACGAGCAGTACTTC.

This chain connects TRBV6-1 to TRBJ1-4, with TRBD1 matching 8 bases. There are 15 residues in the CDR3. Per the germline V gene, CDR1 is MNHNS and CDR2 is SASEGT. V lost 5 bases and J lost 0; bases outside the gene matches: 2. CDR3 nucleotide sequence: TGTGCCAGCAGTCAGGACAGGGCAACTAATGAAAAACTGTTTTTT. This translates into CASSQDRATNEKLFF.

The chain has TRBV19 and TRBJ1-5; 11 nucleotides line up with TRBD1. Germline V lookup: CDR1 LNHDA, CDR2 SQIVND (reference sequence). Trimming at V came to 3 bases and at J to 6 bases, leaving 4 bases not matched to a gene. The CDR3 is made up of 15 amino acids. CDR3 amino acids: CASSMDRGRSQPQHF. DNA of the CDR3: TGTGCCAGTAGTATGGACAGGGGGCGTAGTCAGCCCCAGCATTTT.

This chain joins TRBV10-3 and TRBJ2-5; 8 bases fit TRBD2. Germline CDR1 and CDR2: ENHRY and SYGVKD. Trimming cost V 2 bases and J 5 bases; bases outside gene matches: 7. The CDR3 covers 15 residues. CDR3 in DNA: TGTGCCATCAGTGAGCCCCTTGGCGGGGGGGAGACCCAGTACTTC. This gives the protein CAISEPLGGGETQYF.

The chain joins TRBV6-4 to TRBJ2-2; 7 positions match TRBD2. Trimming took 2 bases from V and 4 from J; bases not matched to a gene: 4. The CDR3 has 15 residues. CDR1 MRHNA and CDR2 SNTAGT come from the germline V gene. The CDR3 DNA reads TGTGCCAGCAGTGACGGGGGGGGATCCACCGGGGAGCTGTTTTTT. It encodes CASSDGGGSTGELFF.

This clone occurred many times. This rearrangement joins TRBV28 to TRBJ1-6; a possible D gene is TRBD1 (6 bases). The germline V and J ends were trimmed by 5 bases and 7 bases, with 15 bases remaining between them. The CDR3 sequence is 15 residues long. In germline, CDR1 is MDHEN, CDR2 SYDVKM. In DNA form, the CDR3 reads TGTGCCAGCAGTCGTGACAGGACGGGAAATTCACCCCTCCACTTT. Residues: CASSRDRTGNSPLHF.

V usage is TRBV7-2 and J usage is TRBJ2-1; the D is unclear. V lost 4 bases, J lost 5 bases, and 6 bases lay in between. This CDR3 is 12 amino acids long. Germline V gives CDR1 SGHTA, CDR2 FQGNSA. This CDR3 is CASSSIDNEQFF. In DNA form, the CDR3 reads TGTGCCAGCAGCTCGATAGACAATGAGCAGTTCTTC.

This chain links TRBV7-9 with TRBJ1-6, with a tentative D call TRBD1 (5 bases). Between the trimmed V and J ends, which lost 5 bases and 1 base, there was a span of 15 bases. Germline loops: CDR1 SEHNR, CDR2 FQNEAQ (reference sequence). The CDR3 has 17 residues. Here the CDR3 reads CASSPLLTDSYNSPLHF. CDR3 DNA sequence: TGTGCCAGCAGCCCTCTTTTGACAGATTCCTATAATTCACCCCTCCACTTT. Drawing the rest from reference TRBV7-9 and TRBJ1-6, the complete variable domain is DTGVSQNPRHKITKRGQNVTFRCDPISEHNRLYWYRQTLGQGPEFLTYFQNEAQLEKSRLLSDRFSAERPKGSFSTLEIQRTEQGDSAMYLCASSPLLTDSYNSPLHFGNGTRLTVT.

This sequence joins TRBV7-9 and TRBJ2-5; no definite D call. Germline-derived CDR1 and CDR2 are SEHNR and FQNEAQ (reference sequence). The V and J ends lost 5 bases and 5 bases respectively, with 12 bases between them. The CDR3 length is 13 residues. The CDR3, as DNA: TGTGCCAGCAGCCCACTTTTCGGGGAGACCCAGTACTTC. The encoded protein is CASSPLFGETQYF.

This clone was recorded a few times. This rearrangement joins TRBV5-1 to TRBJ1-2; D is unclear. Trimming stripped 1 base from V and 6 bases from J, with 7 bases between. Per germline, CDR1 SGHRS and CDR2 YFSETQ. This CDR3 has 12 amino acids. The CDR3 sequence: CASSLNRDGYTF. The CDR3 DNA reads as TGCGCCAGCAGCTTGAACAGAGATGGCTACACCTTC.

The CDR3 is CASREQETQYF. In DNA, the CDR3 is TGTGCCAGCAGAGAACAAGAGACCCAGTACTTC. The genes are TRBV2 and TRBJ2-5; D is undetermined. This CDR3 spans 11 amino acids. Trimming shortened V by 6 bases and J by 2 bases, and 4 bases separated the two germline ends. Germline CDR1 is SNHLY and CDR2 is FYNNEI. Full variable domain (rest looked up from reference TRBV2 and TRBJ2-5): EPEVTQTPSHQVTQMGQEVILRCVPISNHLYFYWYRQILGQKVEFLVSFYNNEISEKSEIFDDQFSVERPDGSNFTLKIRSTKLEDSAMYFCASREQETQYFGPGTRLLVL.

Here the CDR3 reads CASSLAGVDRFASGANVLTF. The CDR3 DNA follows: TGTGCCAGCAGCTTAGCGGGAGTCGACAGGTTTGCCTCTGGGGCCAACGTCCTGACTTTC. The chain recombines TRBV7-2 with TRBJ2-6; D is possibly TRBD1 (6 bases). Germline V CDR1 and CDR2: SGHTA, FQGNSA. This CDR3 region has 20 residues. Trimming pared 0 bases from V and 0 bases from J, leaving 18 bases between. The complete variable domain, with remaining parts taken from reference TRBV7-2 and TRBJ2-6, reads GAGVSQSPSNKVTEKGKDVELRCDPISGHTALYWYRQSLGQGLEFLIYFQGNSAPDKSGLPSDRFSAERTGGSVSTLTIQRTQQEDSAVYLCASSLAGVDRFASGANVLTFGAGSRLTVL.

The chain uses TRBV7-2 and TRBJ1-2; D ambiguous. The CDR3 is 15 residues long. Trimming pared 0 bases from V and 4 bases from J, leaving 12 bases between. The germline V gene encodes CDR1 SGHTA and CDR2 FQGNSA. The DNA for the CDR3 is TGTGCCAGCAGCTTAGCGCGGGGAACACCCTATGGCTACACCTTC. This sequence encodes CASSLARGTPYGYTF.

Concerning this clone itself: This same CDR3 is encoded by further DNA sequences in the sample. The chain has TRBV7-9 and TRBJ1-6, with D unresolved. The CDR3 spans 15 residues. V shed 5 bases and J shed 0 bases, with 8 bases lying between them. In germline, CDR1 is SEHNR, CDR2 FQNEAQ (reference sequence). The CDR3 protein is CASSLTSSYNSPLHF. In DNA form, the CDR3 reads TGTGCCAGCAGCCTGACAAGCTCCTATAATTCACCCCTCCACTTT.

The chain has TRBV4-3 and TRBJ1-2, with D perhaps TRBD1 (5 bases). The CDR3 length is 17 residues. Germline V CDR1 and CDR2: LGHNA, YSLEER. V dropped 0 bases and J dropped 6 bases, with 20 bases sitting between them. CDR3 DNA: TGCGCCAGCAGCCAAGATGTAAGGCAGGGCGGAATCCATGGCTACACCTTC. Translated: CASSQDVRQGGIHGYTF.

This clone was counted only a few times. The chain employs TRBV21-1 and TRBJ1-5. TRBV21-1 is tagged as a pseudogene. The CDR3 has 19 residues. In DNA, the CDR3 is TGTGCCAGCAGCCCCCGGACCGGGTTGGGGGGGCGTAGCAATCAGCCCCAGCATTTT. Protein product: CASSPRTGLGGRSNQPQHF.

This chain links TRBV29-1 with TRBJ2-7; D is undetermined. The CDR3 has 13 amino acids. Germline V gene sequence: CDR1 SQVTM, CDR2 ANQGSEA. V lost 1 base to trimming and J lost 5 bases, with 12 bases between them. DNA for the CDR3: TGCAGCGTTGAAGGGTCGCTAAAGGACGAGCAGTACTTC. Translated: CSVEGSLKDEQYF.

The chain employs TRBV4-3 and TRBJ2-2; D gene ambiguous. This CDR3 region has 13 residues. The V end lost 0 bases, the J end lost 7 bases, and 6 bases lay between the germline ends. CDR1 is LGHNA, CDR2 YSLEER, per germline. The CDR3 DNA sequence: TGCGCCAGCAGCCAAGAAGGGATCGGGGAGCTGTTTTTT. This gives the protein CASSQEGIGELFF.

This chain uses TRBV7-2 with TRBJ1-4; D is perhaps TRBD1 (5 bases). Germline lookup yields CDR1 SGHTA and CDR2 FQGNSA. There are 15 residues in the CDR3. Trimming left V 1 base short and J 8 bases short, with 14 bases between. The CDR3 is CASSLGYGTAEKLFF. CDR3 DNA sequence: TGTGCCAGCAGCTTAGGTTATGGGACGGCCGAAAAACTGTTTTTT.

The CDR3 protein is CASTPGWGATDTQYF. The CDR3 DNA follows: TGTGCCAGCACCCCGGGGTGGGGGGCGACAGATACGCAGTATTTT. This sequence joins TRBV28 and TRBJ2-3, with D perhaps being TRBD1 or TRBD2 (6 bases each). The CDR3 is made up of 15 amino acids. Trimming took 7 bases from V and 3 from J, leaving 17 bases between them. Per germline, CDR1 MDHEN and CDR2 SYDVKM.

The table lists this clone with a few counts. The CDR3 region has the DNA TGTGCCAGCAGCTTGTATGGCAGCGGGGGGTCACAAGAGACCCAGTACTTC. Translation gives CASSLYGSGGSQETQYF. The J gene is TRBJ2-5, the V gene TRBV5-4; TRBD2 matches 9 bases. This CDR3 comprises 17 residues. With V trimmed by 1 base and J by 2 bases, 9 bases remained unmatched. CDR1 is SGHNT and CDR2 is YYREEE in the germline V gene (reference sequence).

The rearrangement joins TRBV6-6 to TRBJ1-1, with unresolved D. Germline loops: CDR1 MNHNY, CDR2 SVGAGI (reference sequence). This CDR3 region has 13 residues. The V gene lost 7 bases and the J gene lost 6 bases, with 15 bases spanning the gap. CDR3 sequence: CASILRGEAEAFF. The CDR3 DNA follows: TGTGCCAGCATCCTCAGAGGAGAAGCTGAAGCTTTCTTT.